The sequence of this TCR beta chain was determined in a study of T cell responses to AZD1222 COVID-19 vaccine. Study-level points and caveats: Just a handful of AZD1222 recipients tested seropositive at baseline. Per reports, nearly half of all spike-specific TCRs target regions that are unmutated in variants. Donors in the cohort were predominantly white British and more often female, and clonal diversity was possibly underestimated. The study found vaccine-associated CD4 TCRs spanning spike, dominant at 160-218 and 743-854.

Repertoires were generated with immunoSEQ multiplex PCR, while TCRdb's copy carries only in-frame clones and drops some. Found here are fewer than 95,000 clones, roughly nine tenths of them singletons; the top ten hold 31%. Germline V CDR1 and CDR2: MGHDK, SYGVNS. The CDR3 is made up of 16 amino acids. The trim removed 2 bases at V and 5 bases at J, leaving 7 bases unmatched. As to this clone: Its antigen is still unknown.

The starting material was peripheral blood, obtained on day 0 of AZD1222 vaccination. The TCR comes from an adult in good health. The chain employs TRBV25-1 and TRBJ2-5, with 11 bases fitting TRBD1. DNA for the CDR3: TGTGCCAGCAGTGAACCCGGACAGGGGGCTTGGGAGACCCAGTACTTC. Translated: CASSEPGQGAWETQYF.